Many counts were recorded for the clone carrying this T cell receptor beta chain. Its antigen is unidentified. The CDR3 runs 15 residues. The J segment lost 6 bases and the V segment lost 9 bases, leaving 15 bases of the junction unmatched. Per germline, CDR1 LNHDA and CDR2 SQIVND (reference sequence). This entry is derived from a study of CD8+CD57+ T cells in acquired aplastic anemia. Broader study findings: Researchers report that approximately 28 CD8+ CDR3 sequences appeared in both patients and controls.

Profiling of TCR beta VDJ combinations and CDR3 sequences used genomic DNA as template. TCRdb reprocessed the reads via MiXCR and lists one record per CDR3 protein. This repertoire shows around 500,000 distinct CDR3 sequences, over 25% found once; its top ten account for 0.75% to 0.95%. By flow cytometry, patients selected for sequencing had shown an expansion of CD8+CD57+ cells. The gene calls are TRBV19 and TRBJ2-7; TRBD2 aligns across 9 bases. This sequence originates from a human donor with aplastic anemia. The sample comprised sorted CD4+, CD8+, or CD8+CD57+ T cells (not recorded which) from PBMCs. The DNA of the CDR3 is TGTGCCAGCCAATTAGCGGGAGAGAGTTTCGGCGAGCAGTACTTC. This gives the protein CASQLAGESFGEQYF.